Shown below are 24 T cell receptor beta chains from a single sample sequenced in a study of Ad26.COV2.S vaccination and SARS-CoV-2 variants (dated by TCRdb to about 2021). Reading the label with the study, this specimen's time point is: individuals recovered from natural SARS-CoV-2 infection. Libraries were built with the immunoSEQ multiplex PCR assay. Held by TCRdb, this immuneACCESS table contains in-frame sequences only and omits some clones. Under half of the omission traces to an unresolved V gene where checked; the cause of the rest is unknown. For this sample there are tens of thousands of clones; about four fifths appear just once. The ten largest clones represent roughly 15% of the sample. The source was peripheral blood, collected after recovery from COVID-19. The receptors come from a human donor who had recovered from COVID-19.

The V and J genes are TRBV15 and TRBJ1-1; D unresolved. CDR3 length equals 15 residues. Trimming cost V 0 bases and J 0 bases, with 8 bases left between them. Germline V gives CDR1 LNHNV, CDR2 YYDKDF (reference sequence). The CDR3 DNA reads as TGTGCCACCAGCAGAGATCGGGGAATGAACACTGAAGCTTTCTTT. It encodes CATSRDRGMNTEAFF.

Worth noting for this clone: Other nucleotide sequences from this sample produce the same CDR3. CDR3 region: CASSPWDTSSGANVLTF. For the CDR3, the DNA is TGTGCCAGCAGCCCCTGGGACACTAGCTCTGGGGCCAACGTCCTGACTTTC. The chain carries TRBV6-2 or TRBV6-3 and TRBJ2-6; a weak D match, TRBD1 (6 bases). V was pared by 6 bases and J by 0 bases, with 15 bases between. The CDR3 runs to 17 residues. Germline V CDR1 and CDR2: MNHEY, SVGEGT.

The chain recombines TRBV4-1 with TRBJ1-2; tentatively, D is TRBD1 (5 bases). V lost 3 bases and J lost 7, with 24 bases in between. CDR1 and CDR2 from the germline V gene are MGHRA and YSYEKL. CDR3 length: 17 residues. The CDR3 reads CASSHPTGRGAYRGYTF. The CDR3 DNA reads as TGCGCCAGCAGCCACCCTACGGGGCGGGGCGCCTATCGTGGCTACACCTTC.

V and J are TRBV6-6 and TRBJ2-7; the D gene is possibly TRBD2 (6 bases). V lost 5 bases, J lost 0 bases, and 20 bases lay in between. There are 17 residues in the CDR3. CDR1 and CDR2 from the germline V gene are MNHNY and SVGAGI (reference sequence). CDR3 amino acids: CASSRAGLSRSSYEQYF. Here the CDR3 DNA reads TGTGCCAGCAGTCGGGCGGGACTTTCCCGAAGCTCCTACGAGCAGTACTTC.

This clone was seen once. This chain uses TRBV5-1 with TRBJ2-5; 13 bases map to TRBD2. This CDR3 comprises 15 residues. The germline gives CDR1 SGHRS, CDR2 YFSETQ. J was trimmed by 4 bases and V by 4 bases; bases with no gene match: 4. The CDR3 DNA reads TGCGCCAGCAGCCTAGGGACTAGCGGGATAGAGACCCAGTACTTC. Its protein product is CASSLGTSGIETQYF.

V is TRBV11-2 and J is TRBJ2-1; no clear D gene. The CDR3 runs 12 residues. V was shortened by 4 bases and J by 6 bases, with 7 bases between the two germline ends. Germline assignment: CDR1 SGHAT and CDR2 FQNNGV. This CDR3 reads CASSSQLNEQFF. In DNA form, the CDR3 reads TGTGCCAGCAGCTCACAGCTCAATGAGCAGTTCTTC.

The chain joins TRBV7-6 to TRBJ1-6; D is perhaps TRBD1 (5 bases). The ends were cut back, 6 bases at V and 0 bases at J, with 12 bases in the middle. Germline CDR1 SGHVS, CDR2 FNYEAQ. This CDR3 contains 16 residues. CDR3 DNA sequence: TGTGCCAGCAGTGCTAAGGGGAGCTCCTATAATTCACCCCTCCACTTT. Translating gives CASSAKGSSYNSPLHF.

V gene TRBV4-3 combines with J gene TRBJ1-5, with D possibly TRBD1 on 6 matching bases. This CDR3 is 14 amino acids long. Between the trimmed V and J ends, which lost 5 bases and 3 bases, there was a span of 11 bases. Germline-derived CDR1 and CDR2 are LGHNA and YSLEER. The CDR3 nucleotides are TGCGCCAGCAGCGAAGGGACATACAATCAGCCCCAGCATTTT. It translates to CASSEGTYNQPQHF.

The CDR3 region is CASSLYPGVSNQPQHF. The CDR3 DNA reads TGTGCCAGCAGTTTATATCCAGGGGTTAGCAATCAGCCCCAGCATTTT. The V and J genes are TRBV28 and TRBJ1-5, with a weak D call TRBD1 (6 bases). The CDR3 consists of 16 residues. Germline V gene sequence: CDR1 MDHEN, CDR2 SYDVKM. V was pared by 1 base and J by 0 bases, with 10 bases between.

This sequence joins TRBV4-3 and TRBJ2-1; 10 bases match TRBD2. CDR3 size: 19 residues. V trimming: 7 bases; J trimming: 7 bases; junction bases outside the gene matches: 22. The germline V gene encodes CDR1 LGHNA and CDR2 YSLEER. This CDR3 reads CASTSSFYKAGGPGNEQFF. The CDR3 DNA reads as TGCGCCAGCACCTCAAGTTTCTACAAAGCGGGAGGGCCTGGTAATGAGCAGTTCTTC.

The genes are TRBV6-1 and TRBJ2-3, with 7 positions matching TRBD2. CDR1 and CDR2 (germline): MNHNS, SASEGT. This CDR3 contains 15 residues. Trimming took 3 bases from V and 3 from J; bases not matched to a gene: 6. CDR3 region: CASSDGGTPTDTQYF. Here the CDR3 DNA reads TGTGCCAGCAGTGACGGGGGGACTCCTACAGATACGCAGTATTTT.

The chain employs TRBV27 and TRBJ2-1; 8 bases fit TRBD1. The J segment lost 12 bases and the V segment lost 2 bases, leaving 12 bases of the junction unmatched. From germline, CDR1 is MNHEY and CDR2 SMNVEV (reference sequence). CDR3 length: 15 amino acids. CDR3 nucleotide sequence: TGTGCCAGCAGTTTAGACAGGGGCCCTCTGGGTCGGCAGTTCTTC. Its translation is CASSLDRGPLGRQFF.

The gene calls are TRBV5-1 and TRBJ1-1, with D hard to call. Trimming removed 3 bases from V and 0 bases from J, with 9 bases in between. This CDR3 has 14 residues. CDR1 and CDR2 from the germline V gene are SGHRS and YFSETQ. For the CDR3, the DNA is TGCGCCAGCAGCTCCGATGGCATGAACACTGAAGCTTTCTTT. Its protein is CASSSDGMNTEAFF.

The rearrangement joins TRBV19 to TRBJ2-2; 8 bases agree with TRBD2. Germline loops: CDR1 LNHDA, CDR2 SQIVND (reference sequence). Germline trimming cut 8 bases from V and 0 bases from J; bases unmatched to any gene: 5. There are 15 residues in the CDR3. The CDR3 region is CASEKAGANTGELFF. In DNA form, the CDR3 reads TGTGCCAGTGAAAAAGCGGGAGCGAACACCGGGGAGCTGTTTTTT. The full variable domain, its missing parts supplied by reference TRBV19 and TRBJ2-2, is DGGITQSPKYLFRKEGQNVTLSCEQNLNHDAMYWYRQDPGQGLRLIYYSQIVNDFQKGDIAEGYSVSREKKESFPLTVTSAQKNPTAFYLCASEKAGANTGELFFGEGSRLTVL.

This sequence joins TRBV7-6 and TRBJ2-5, with D perhaps given as TRBD1 or TRBD2 (5 bases each). The CDR3 contains 13 residues. Germline V gene data show CDR1 as SGHVS and CDR2 as FNYEAQ. V was shortened by 5 bases and J by 5 bases, with 12 bases between the two germline ends. The DNA for the CDR3 is TGTGCCAGCAGCCAGGGACCCCAGGAGACCCAGTACTTC. Translating gives CASSQGPQETQYF.

The V call is TRBV27, the J call TRBJ2-7; a possible D gene is TRBD1 (7 bases). This CDR3 comprises 18 residues. V lost 6 bases and J 4 bases, leaving 28 bases between the germline ends. Germline V gives CDR1 MNHEY, CDR2 SMNVEV (reference sequence). CDR3 region: CASSPPGDKTGTFYEQYF. CDR3 in DNA: TGTGCCAGCAGCCCACCCGGGGACAAGACAGGGACTTTTTACGAGCAGTACTTC.

This clone was seen just once. The V call is TRBV30, the J call TRBJ1-6; possibly TRBD1 for D (5 bases). The V gene lost 4 bases and the J gene lost 11 bases, with 15 bases spanning the gap. The CDR3 is 13 amino acids. The germline gives CDR1 GTSNPN, CDR2 SVGIG (reference sequence). The CDR3 DNA reads as TGTGCCTGGATTTGGGCAGGGACGCCACCCCTCCACTTT. This gives the protein CAWIWAGTPPLHF.

V gene TRBV7-2 combines with J gene TRBJ2-4, with 12 bases lining up with TRBD2. The germline V gene has CDR1 SGHTA and CDR2 FQGNSA. V lost 0 bases to trimming and J lost 6 bases; unmatched junction nucleotides: 12. CDR3 length equals 19 residues. The CDR3 loop is CASSLALTSGRRGRNIQYF. As DNA, the CDR3 is TGTGCCAGCAGCTTAGCGCTAACTAGCGGGAGGAGAGGTAGAAACATTCAGTACTTC.

This chain links TRBV6-5 with TRBJ1-2, with D tentatively TRBD1 (6 bases). Per the germline V gene, CDR1 is MNHEY and CDR2 is SVGAGI. This CDR3 spans 14 amino acids. V dropped 0 bases and J dropped 8 bases, with 13 bases sitting between them. DNA for the CDR3: TGTGCCAGCAGTTACTCTGGGGGGGCCCACGGCTACACCTTC. It translates to CASSYSGGAHGYTF.

The rearrangement links TRBV9 to TRBJ1-2; D might be TRBD1 (5 bases). Trimming took off 3 bases at V and 3 bases at J, with 18 bases between the two ends. From germline, CDR1 is SGDLS and CDR2 YYNGEE. The CDR3 length is 16 residues. CDR3 loop: CASSDNRDGSDYGYTF. The CDR3 bases are TGTGCCAGCAGCGATAACCGGGACGGATCGGACTATGGCTACACCTTC.

This clone has just a few counts. The J gene is TRBJ2-7, the V gene TRBV4-3; TRBD1 agrees at 8 bases. The V segment lost 0 bases and the J segment 2 bases; nucleotides outside the gene matches: 9. Germline lookup yields CDR1 LGHNA and CDR2 YSLEER. This CDR3 is 17 amino acids long. DNA for the CDR3: TGCGCCAGCAGCCAAGATAAAGGGGGACAGGTTCCCTACGAGCAGTACTTC. It specifies CASSQDKGGQVPYEQYF.

The gene calls are TRBV7-2 and TRBJ1-1; D not certain. The CDR3 is 11 residues long. V lost 2 bases and J lost 3, with 1 base in between. Per the germline V gene, CDR1 is SGHTA and CDR2 is FQGNSA. In nucleotides, the CDR3 is TGTGCCAGCAGCTTATACACTGAAGCTTTCTTT. This gives the protein CASSLYTEAFF.

This sequence joins TRBV24-1 and TRBJ1-5; D not certain. Trimming left V 4 bases short and J 7 bases short, with 13 bases between. Per the germline V gene, CDR1 is KGHDR and CDR2 is SFDVKD. The CDR3 runs 14 residues. CDR3 bases: TGTGCCACCAGTGACCGAGTCCTCGACCAGCCCCAGCATTTT. As protein: CATSDRVLDQPQHF.

The genes are TRBV19 and TRBJ2-7; no clear D. In germline, CDR1 is LNHDA, CDR2 SQIVND (reference sequence). V was pared by 0 bases and J by 6 bases, with 12 bases between. The CDR3 loop spans 14 amino acids. The CDR3 here is CASSIEPRVSEQYF. Written as DNA, the CDR3 is TGTGCCAGTAGTATAGAACCACGGGTCAGCGAGCAGTACTTC.